These T cell receptor beta chains were read from a single sample in a study of blood T cell repertoires in COVID-19. Here immunoSEQ multiplex PCR was the method, and the copy in TCRdb shows in-frame clones only, minus some. The sample carries roughly 200,000 clones, roughly 88% recorded once. Sample: peripheral blood. These receptors were taken from a man aged 40-49 years with acute or convalescent COVID-19. Both conserved end residues are part of each CDR3. A D gene is named only where the DNA matches it firmly. Only part of the rows carry a size: once, few, many, or a class if the clone is expanded.

V gene: TRBV19
J gene: TRBJ1-1
CDR3 length: 16
D gene: -
clone size: -
CDR3 DNA: TGTGCCAGTAGTATTTTTCATCTAGGGGGGGACACTGAAGCTTTCTTT
CDR3 protein: CASSIFHLGGDTEAFF

V gene: TRBV5-1
J gene: TRBJ1-1
CDR3 length: 13
D gene: -
clone size: -
CDR3 DNA: TGCGCCAGCAGCTTTTCCAGGAACACTGAAGCTTTCTTT
CDR3 protein: CASSFSRNTEAFF

V gene: TRBV5-6
J gene: TRBJ2-7
CDR3 length: 16
D gene: TRBD1
clone size: -
CDR3 DNA: TGTGCCAGCACCTCTAAAGGGACAGGAATCTCCTACGAGCAGTACTTC
CDR3 protein: CASTSKGTGISYEQYF

V gene: TRBV7-2
J gene: TRBJ2-2
CDR3 length: 16
D gene: -
clone size: -
CDR3 DNA: TGTGCCAGCACCCCAAGGGGGGGGGAGAACACCGGGGAGCTGTTTTTT
CDR3 protein: CASTPRGGENTGELFF

V gene: TRBV11-2
J gene: TRBJ1-6
CDR3 length: 15
D gene: -
clone size: -
CDR3 DNA: TGTGCCAGCAGCTTATCGCAGGGATATAATTCACCCCTCCACTTT
CDR3 protein: CASSLSQGYNSPLHF

V gene: TRBV6-5
J gene: TRBJ2-7
CDR3 length: 13
D gene: -
clone size: -
CDR3 DNA: TGTGCCAGCAGTTACTTTAGCGGCTACGAGCAGTACTTC
CDR3 protein: CASSYFSGYEQYF

V gene: TRBV11-2
J gene: TRBJ2-5
CDR3 length: 14
D gene: -
clone size: -
CDR3 DNA: TGTGCCAGCAGCCCAACAGGGAACCAAGAGACCCAGTACTTC
CDR3 protein: CASSPTGNQETQYF

V gene: TRBV19
J gene: TRBJ2-3
CDR3 length: 15
D gene: -
clone size: -
CDR3 DNA: TGTGCCAGTAGTTCTTTGGAAGGAGGCACAGATACGCAGTATTTT
CDR3 protein: CASSSLEGGTDTQYF

V gene: TRBV6-5
J gene: TRBJ2-1
CDR3 length: 15
D gene: TRBD1
clone size: -
CDR3 DNA: TGTGCCAGCAGGTACGGGACAGGCGCCTACAATGAGCAGTTCTTC
CDR3 protein: CASRYGTGAYNEQFF

V gene: TRBV6-6
J gene: TRBJ1-2
CDR3 length: 14
D gene: -
clone size: -
CDR3 DNA: TGTGCCAGCTTTGATACGACTCGGAGTTCGGGCTACACCTTC
CDR3 protein: CASFDTTRSSGYTF

V gene: TRBV7-2
J gene: TRBJ2-5
CDR3 length: 12
D gene: -
clone size: -
CDR3 DNA: TGTGCCAGCAGCTTACTTTTAGAGACCCAGTACTTC
CDR3 protein: CASSLLLETQYF

V gene: TRBV28
J gene: TRBJ1-6
CDR3 length: 16
D gene: TRBD1
clone size: -
CDR3 DNA: TGTGCCAGCAGAACCGGGACAGAGGGGTATAATTCACCCCTCCACTTT
CDR3 protein: CASRTGTEGYNSPLHF

V gene: TRBV7-9
J gene: TRBJ2-2
CDR3 length: 15
D gene: -
clone size: -
CDR3 DNA: TGTGCCAGCGGCGTTGGCAGCCGTCCGGGTGGGGAGCTGTTTTTT
CDR3 protein: CASGVGSRPGGELFF

V gene: TRBV9
J gene: TRBJ1-2
CDR3 length: 13
D gene: -
clone size: -
CDR3 DNA: TGTGCCAGCAGCCCCCTTGACAGCTATGGCTACACCTTC
CDR3 protein: CASSPLDSYGYTF

V gene: TRBV21-1
J gene: TRBJ2-5
CDR3 length: 14
D gene: -
clone size: once
CDR3 DNA: TGTGCCAGCAGCAAATACTTGTACCCAGAGACCCAGTACTTC
CDR3 protein: CASSKYLYPETQYF

V gene: TRBV7-9
J gene: TRBJ2-3
CDR3 length: 14
D gene: -
clone size: once
CDR3 DNA: TGTGCCAGCAGCCCAGATGGGAGCGCAGATACGCAGTATTTT
CDR3 protein: CASSPDGSADTQYF

V gene: TRBV12-5
J gene: TRBJ2-7
CDR3 length: 15
D gene: TRBD1
clone size: -
CDR3 DNA: TGTGCTAGTGGTTCGAGCCGGGACAGGGCCTACGAGCAGTACTTC
CDR3 protein: CASGSSRDRAYEQYF

V gene: TRBV27
J gene: TRBJ2-2
CDR3 length: 17
D gene: TRBD2
clone size: -
CDR3 DNA: TGTGCCAGCAGTTCGTCCGGGACTAGCGGTAACACCGGGGAGCTGTTTTTT
CDR3 protein: CASSSSGTSGNTGELFF

V gene: TRBV7-2
J gene: TRBJ2-3
CDR3 length: 14
D gene: TRBD2
clone size: -
CDR3 DNA: TGTGCCAGCAGCTGGGGGGGGGAGAGTGATACGCAGTATTTT
CDR3 protein: CASSWGGESDTQYF

V gene: TRBV19
J gene: TRBJ2-1
CDR3 length: 15
D gene: TRBD2
clone size: -
CDR3 DNA: TGTGCCAGTCAACCTAGCGGGAGGGCTAGGAATGAGCAGTTCTTC
CDR3 protein: CASQPSGRARNEQFF

V gene: TRBV11-2
J gene: TRBJ1-1
CDR3 length: 12
D gene: -
clone size: -
CDR3 DNA: TGTGCCAGCAGCTTTATCCAGGCCGAAGCTTTCTTT
CDR3 protein: CASSFIQAEAFF

V gene: TRBV3-1/TRBV3-2
J gene: TRBJ1-1
CDR3 length: 15
D gene: -
clone size: -
CDR3 DNA: TGTGCCAGCAGCCAAGATCGCAGGGCGGACACTGAAGCTTTCTTT
CDR3 protein: CASSQDRRADTEAFF